The T cell receptor beta chain described here comes from a study of identifying expanded T cells in peripheral blood. In this sample, this clone turned up a few times. Its antigen is currently unknown. Profiling relied on immunoSEQ multiplex PCR, and the TCRdb table lists in-frame clones only, not all of them. The sample shows roughly 100,000 clones, around 89% of them seen only once. During the collection period, no donor immune events like infections were recorded. Germline lookup yields CDR1 SGHDT and CDR2 YYEEEE. The CDR3 is made up of 14 amino acids. V lost 2 bases and J 3 bases, leaving 12 bases between the germline ends. Study conclusions and caveats: Over approximately two and four weeks, about 16 and 19 clones changed, versus around 1.2 between replicates. Across healthy donors, higher total template counts meant significantly greater roughly 2-week count variance.

Source material: blood. This receptor was identified in a person between 18 and 70 years old in good health. This chain joins TRBV5-6 and TRBJ2-7, with D perhaps matching TRBD1 (6 bases). The CDR3 DNA reads TGTGCCAGCAGCTTAGGGTTCAGGGGCTACGAGCAGTACTTC. It is translated as CASSLGFRGYEQYF.